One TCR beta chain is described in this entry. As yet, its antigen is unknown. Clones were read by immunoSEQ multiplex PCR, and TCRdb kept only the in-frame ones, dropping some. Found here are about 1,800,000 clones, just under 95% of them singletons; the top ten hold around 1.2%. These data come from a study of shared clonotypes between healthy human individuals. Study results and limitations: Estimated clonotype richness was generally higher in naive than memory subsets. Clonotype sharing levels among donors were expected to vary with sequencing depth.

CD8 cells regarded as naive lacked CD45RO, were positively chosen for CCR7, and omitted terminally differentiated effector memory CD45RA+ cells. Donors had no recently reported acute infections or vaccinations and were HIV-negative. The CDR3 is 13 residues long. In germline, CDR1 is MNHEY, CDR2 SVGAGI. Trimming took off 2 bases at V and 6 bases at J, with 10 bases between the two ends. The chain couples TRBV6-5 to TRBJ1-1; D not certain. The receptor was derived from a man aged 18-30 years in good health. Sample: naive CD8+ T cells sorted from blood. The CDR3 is CASSYESGPEAFF. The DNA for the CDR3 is TGTGCCAGCAGTTACGAGAGTGGGCCTGAAGCTTTCTTT.